These 8 T cell receptor beta chains came from one sample sequenced in a study of vaccination effects on CD4 cells after COVID-19. Clones were sequenced by immunoSEQ multiplex PCR, and TCRdb holds only the in-frame ones, with some missing. The profile shows tens of thousands of clones, 70% to 80% of them singletons. No antigen is known for these receptors. CD4+ T cells specific for antigen were expanded with viral peptide pools by the ViraFEST assay before sequencing. Following 10 days of culture, CD4+ T cells were isolated. Vaccine recipients had no previous SARS-CoV-2 infection; their nucleocapsid antibodies were negative. The material was CD4+ T cells from PBMCs cultured with HCoV-NL63 spike peptides, obtained before COVID-19 vaccination. The origin of the receptors is a human donor who received a COVID-19 vaccine.

This chain uses TRBV6-5 with TRBJ1-1; D gene unclear. Deletions cut 0 bases from V and 4 bases from J, with 15 bases between. Germline CDR1 and CDR2: MNHEY and SVGAGI. The CDR3 consists of 16 residues. The CDR3 DNA reads as TGTGCCAGCAGTTACTCGAGTGGGGTCGGAGTCACTGAAGCTTTCTTT. This sequence encodes CASSYSSGVGVTEAFF.

V is TRBV9 and J is TRBJ1-2; a possible D gene is TRBD1 (5 bases). CDR3 length: 12 residues. Germline V gene lookup returns CDR1 SGDLS and CDR2 YYNGEE. Trimming shortened V by 0 bases and J by 13 bases, and 13 bases separated the two germline ends. Here the CDR3 reads CASSVVRQGLTF. In nucleotides, the CDR3 is TGTGCCAGCAGCGTAGTAAGGCAGGGCCTCACCTTC.

V usage is TRBV5-6 and J usage is TRBJ2-7, with TRBD1 matching over 11 bases. Looked up from germline, CDR1 is SGHDT and CDR2 is YYEEEE. The ends lost 4 bases at V and 4 bases at J; junction bases unmatched: 4. The CDR3 covers 14 residues. The CDR3 sequence: CASSIGQGAYEQYV. The CDR3 bases are TGTGCCAGCAGCATCGGACAGGGGGCTTACGAGCAGTACGTC.

V usage is TRBV12-3 or TRBV12-4 and J usage is TRBJ2-1, with D maybe TRBD2 (7 bases). Trimming cost V 7 bases and J 10 bases, with 14 bases left between them. The CDR3 consists of 12 residues. CDR3 loop: CASNGRGMEQFF. For the CDR3, the DNA is TGTGCCAGCAATGGGAGGGGGATGGAGCAGTTCTTC.

The chain combines TRBV14 with TRBJ1-4; a weak D match, TRBD1 (5 bases). Trimming pared 0 bases from V and 15 bases from J, leaving 14 bases between. The CDR3 is 13 residues long. Germline CDR1 SGHDN, CDR2 FVKESK. The CDR3 DNA sequence: TGTGCCAGCAGCCAAGATGGGGCAGGGAAGGTGTTTTTT. It translates to CASSQDGAGKVFF.

V is TRBV2 and J is TRBJ1-5; D gene ambiguous. This CDR3 has 12 amino acids. Germline V lookup: CDR1 SNHLY, CDR2 FYNNEI. V dropped 8 bases and J dropped 3 bases, with 8 bases sitting between them. CDR3 nucleotides: TGTGCCAGCGGGGTTTCCAATCAGCCCCAGCATTTT. Protein sequence: CASGVSNQPQHF.

This chain joins TRBV5-1 and TRBJ1-4; maybe TRBD1 (5 bases). The CDR3 contains 16 residues. Trimming left V 4 bases short and J 6 bases short, with 19 bases between. The germline gives CDR1 SGHRS, CDR2 YFSETQ. CDR3 bases: TGCGCCAGCAGCCCCCTTGGGAGGGGCAGAGATGAAAAACTGTTTTTT. This translates into CASSPLGRGRDEKLFF. The entire variable domain, with the rest obtained from reference TRBV5-1 and TRBJ1-4, is as follows: KAGVTQTPRYLIKTRGQQVTLSCSPISGHRSVSWYQQTPGQGLQFLFEYFSETQRNKGNFPGRFSGRQFSNSRSEMNVSTLELGDSALYLCASSPLGRGRDEKLFFGSGTQLSVL.

The DNA for the CDR3 is TGTGCCAGCAGCCTAGGGGGCTTGGTCTATGGCTACACCTTC. Translating gives CASSLGGLVYGYTF. This chain uses TRBV7-2 with TRBJ1-2; 7 positions agree with TRBD1. The CDR3 length is 14 residues. V gave up 5 bases and J gave up 4 bases; unmatched junction bases: 7. CDR1 SGHTA and CDR2 FQGNSA come from the germline V gene.